A selection of T cell receptor beta chains follows, all from one sample in a study of cytomegalovirus exposure and HLA in healthy donors. Sequencing used immunoSEQ multiplex PCR; TCRdb keeps in-frame clones, though not all of them. The profile shows 180,000 or so clones, about three quarters of them singletons. Sequenced sample: PBMCs. These receptors came from a man aged 45 to 65 in good health and CMV-seropositive. Each CDR3 is given with its conserved first and last residue. Each record gives: V gene, D gene, clone size, J gene, CDR3 protein, CDR3 DNA. D genes are given only for firm matches. Rows may omit the clone size; those that give it use once, few, many or a size class.

>TRBV2|.|.|TRBJ1-1
CASSDRGRKQVNTEAFF
TGTGCCAGCAGTGACAGGGGCCGTAAACAAGTGAACACTGAAGCTTTCTTT
>TRBV7-2|.|.|TRBJ2-2
CASNPQAGLTGELFF
TGTGCCAGCAACCCACAGGCCGGGCTCACCGGGGAGCTGTTTTTT
>TRBV7-6|.|.|TRBJ2-2
CASSLVAGLDTGELFF
TGTGCCAGCAGCTTAGTGGCAGGGCTGGACACCGGGGAGCTGTTTTTT
>TRBV19|.|.|TRBJ1-2
CASSIGAGRRFYGYTF
TGTGCCAGTAGTATAGGGGCAGGGCGAAGATTTTATGGCTACACCTTC
>TRBV6-5|.|.|TRBJ2-1
CASSPRGYNEQFF
TGTGCCAGCAGTCCACGGGGATACAATGAGCAGTTCTTC
>TRBV18|.|.|TRBJ2-5
CASSPRGTGPTIVQETQYF
TGTGCCAGCTCACCACGGGGTACAGGACCGACAATAGTTCAAGAGACCCAGTACTTC
>TRBV21-1|.|few|TRBJ1-2
CASTGQGNYGYTF
TGTGCCAGCACCGGGCAGGGGAACTATGGCTACACCTTC
>TRBV29-1|.|.|TRBJ1-5
CSVAPSPNQPQHF
TGCAGCGTTGCCCCCTCCCCCAATCAGCCCCAGCATTTT
>TRBV5-1|TRBD1|.|TRBJ1-2
CASSSGQPSANYGYTF
TGCGCCAGCAGCTCGGGACAGCCCTCGGCTAACTATGGCTACACCTTC
>TRBV19|TRBD1|.|TRBJ1-4
CASSHIPQGKGEKLFF
TGTGCCAGTAGTCACATACCACAGGGGAAGGGCGAAAAACTGTTTTTT
>TRBV28|TRBD1|.|TRBJ1-6
CASSLRGDYSPLHF
TGTGCCAGCAGTCTCAGGGGGGATTATTCACCCCTCCACTTT
>TRBV10-3|.|.|TRBJ2-1
CAISESAQDNEQFF
TGTGCCATCAGTGAGTCGGCCCAGGACAATGAGCAGTTCTTC
>TRBV4-1|.|few|TRBJ1-2
CASSFGGDYGYTF
TGCGCCAGCAGCTTCGGAGGGGACTATGGCTACACCTTC
>TRBV5-4|.|.|TRBJ2-1
CASSLLKENEQFF
TGTGCCAGCAGCTTATTAAAAGAGAATGAGCAGTTCTTC
>TRBV9|TRBD1|.|TRBJ1-2
CASRDTGEYGYTF
TGTGCCAGCAGAGATACAGGGGAGTATGGCTACACCTTC
>TRBV5-4|.|once|TRBJ2-1
CASSLKGGPYNEQFF
TGTGCCAGCAGTCTCAAGGGGGGGCCCTACAATGAGCAGTTCTTC
>TRBV6-1|TRBD1|.|TRBJ2-3
CASSAQQGAGDTQYF
TGTGCCAGCAGTGCTCAACAGGGGGCGGGAGATACGCAGTATTTT
>TRBV6-1|.|.|TRBJ2-5
CASSPGAFSETQYF
TGTGCCAGCAGCCCAGGGGCGTTCTCAGAGACCCAGTACTTC
>TRBV4-2|.|few|TRBJ2-7
CASSPNQESPYEQYF
TGTGCCAGCAGCCCCAATCAGGAATCCCCCTACGAGCAGTACTTC
>TRBV5-4|TRBD2|.|TRBJ2-5
CASSPTGRGGRETQYF
TGTGCCAGCAGCCCAACGGGGCGGGGGGGCCGGGAGACCCAGTACTTC
>TRBV9|.|.|TRBJ2-3
CASSVLSTDTQYF
TGTGCCAGCAGCGTATTAAGCACAGATACGCAGTATTTT
>TRBV19|.|few|TRBJ1-1
CASSKTRTARNTEAFF
TGTGCCAGTAGTAAAACGCGGACAGCTCGGAACACTGAAGCTTTCTTT
>TRBV7-2|.|.|TRBJ1-6
CASRLDSSYNSPLHF
TGTGCCAGCAGATTGGACAGCTCCTATAATTCACCCCTCCACTTT
>TRBV7-2|.|few|TRBJ2-3
CASSLRLTPNTQYF
TGTGCCAGCAGCTTGAGGCTGACTCCCAATACGCAGTATTTT
>TRBV28|.|.|TRBJ2-1
CASLKTGHDAYNEQFF
TGTGCCAGCCTTAAGACAGGCCACGACGCCTACAATGAGCAGTTCTTC
>TRBV7-7|TRBD2|.|TRBJ2-5
CASSLVGGARETQYF
TGTGCCAGCAGCCTAGTCGGGGGGGCAAGGGAGACCCAGTACTTC
>TRBV2|TRBD1|.|TRBJ2-5
CASSEDWGQGEETQYF
TGTGCCAGCAGTGAAGATTGGGGTCAGGGGGAAGAGACCCAGTACTTC
>TRBV19|TRBD1|.|TRBJ2-5
CASSNQQGSQETQYF
TGTGCCAGTAGTAACCAACAGGGGTCCCAAGAGACCCAGTACTTC
>TRBV6-5|.|few|TRBJ2-7
CASSYGAGTEQYF
TGTGCCAGCAGTTACGGGGCGGGGACCGAGCAGTACTTC
>TRBV18|.|.|TRBJ1-1
CASSPPIGHRTEAFF
TGTGCCAGCTCACCACCGATAGGACATCGCACTGAAGCTTTCTTT
>TRBV27|TRBD2|.|TRBJ2-1
CASSFSGLAYIEQFF
TGTGCCAGCAGTTTCTCGGGACTAGCTTATATTGAGCAGTTCTTC
>TRBV7-3|.|few|TRBJ1-2
CASSLNGAKEGYTF
TGTGCCAGCAGCTTAAATGGGGCCAAAGAGGGCTACACCTTC
>TRBV30|.|.|TRBJ2-7
CAWSVIGAADEQYF
TGTGCCTGGAGTGTAATAGGGGCTGCGGACGAGCAGTACTTC
>TRBV6-1|.|.|TRBJ1-4
CASSEPQENPTNEKLFF
TGTGCCAGCAGTGAACCCCAGGAAAACCCAACTAATGAAAAACTGTTTTTT
>TRBV5-1|TRBD1|.|TRBJ1-3
CASSARATGGAVGNTIYF
TGCGCCAGCAGCGCCAGAGCCACAGGGGGCGCGGTGGGAAACACCATATATTTT
>TRBV4-2|TRBD2|.|TRBJ2-3
CASSQAGVDTQYF
TGTGCCAGCAGCCAGGCGGGGGTAGATACGCAGTATTTT
>TRBV18|.|.|TRBJ2-5
CASSPRQAPGVETQYF
TGTGCCAGCTCACCACGTCAGGCCCCGGGGGTGGAGACCCAGTACTTC
>TRBV14|TRBD1|.|TRBJ2-1
CASSQAGQGTNEQFF
TGTGCCAGCAGCCAAGCCGGACAGGGGACGAATGAGCAGTTCTTC
>TRBV6-1|.|few|TRBJ2-1
CASSEDGGSYNEQFF
TGTGCCAGCAGTGAAGACGGGGGTTCCTACAATGAGCAGTTCTTC
>TRBV7-9|.|.|TRBJ1-5
CASSPTGGGQPQHF
TGTGCCAGCAGCCCTACGGGGGGGGGTCAGCCCCAGCATTTT
>TRBV5-6|.|.|TRBJ2-4
CASSPGTEINIQYF
TGTGCCAGCAGCCCTGGAACAGAAATAAACATTCAGTACTTC
>TRBV6-6|TRBD1|.|TRBJ1-5
CASSETGNQPQHF
TGTGCCAGCAGCGAGACAGGGAATCAGCCCCAGCATTTT
>TRBV7-6|TRBD1|.|TRBJ2-1
CASSPGPGQGNGEQFF
TGTGCCAGCAGCCCGGGACCGGGACAGGGGAACGGTGAGCAGTTCTTC
>TRBV19|TRBD1|.|TRBJ1-2
CATRDRRRYGYTF
TGTGCCACCAGGGACAGACGGAGGTATGGCTACACCTTC
>TRBV5-1|.|.|TRBJ2-7
CASSLDRSSYEQYF
TGCGCCAGCAGCTTGGACAGAAGCTCCTACGAGCAGTACTTC